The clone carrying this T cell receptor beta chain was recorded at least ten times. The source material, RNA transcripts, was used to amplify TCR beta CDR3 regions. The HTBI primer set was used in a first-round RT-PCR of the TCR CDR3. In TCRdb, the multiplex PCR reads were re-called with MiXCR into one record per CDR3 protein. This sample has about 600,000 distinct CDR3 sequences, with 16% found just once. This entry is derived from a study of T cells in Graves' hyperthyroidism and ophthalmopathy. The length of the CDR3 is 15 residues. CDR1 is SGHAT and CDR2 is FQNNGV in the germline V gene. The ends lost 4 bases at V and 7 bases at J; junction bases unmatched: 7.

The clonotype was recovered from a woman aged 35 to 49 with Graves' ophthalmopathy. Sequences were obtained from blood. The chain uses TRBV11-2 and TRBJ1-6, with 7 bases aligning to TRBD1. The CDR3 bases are TGTGCCAGCAGCTACCGGGACAGCGGGAATTCACCCCTCCACTTT. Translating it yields CASSYRDSGNSPLHF.